This T cell receptor (beta chain) came from a study of CD8 T cells in Susac syndrome. Germline CDR1 MDHEN, CDR2 SYDVKM. The CDR3 has 13 amino acids. V was cut by 6 bases and J by 5 bases, with 14 bases left in between. The authors reverse transcribed about 0.5 to 1 ug RNA with random hexamers. TCRdb independently ran MiXCR on the immunoSEQ multiplex PCR reads; one entry per CDR3 protein. In the table there are some 240,000 distinct CDR3 sequences, 90% to 97% of which are singletons. Sequences were obtained from CD4+ T cells from PBMCs. This chain uses TRBV28 with TRBJ2-7; D gene uncertain. The clonotype comes from a human donor with Susac syndrome. The DNA for the CDR3 is TGTGCCAGCAGCACCGACCTGAACAACGAGCAGTACTTC. This translates into CASSTDLNNEQYF.